This entry features one T cell receptor beta chain sequence. The assay was immunoSEQ multiplex PCR, and TCRdb's table has in-frame clones only and misses some. The sample holds tens of thousands of clones, more than 75% seen once. Trimming left V 1 base short and J 5 bases short, with 18 bases between. Germline V gives CDR1 MDHEN, CDR2 SYDVKM. The CDR3 covers 16 residues. These data originate in a study of T cell clonotyping in hematopoietic cell transplantation. Overall study: Recipients' pretransplant samples followed cytoreduction.

The time point: recipient sample about 28 days before transplant, after cytoreduction. The chain links TRBV28 to TRBJ2-7; D may correspond to TRBD1 or TRBD2 (7 bases each). The material sequenced was peripheral blood mononuclear cells, taken before stem cell transplant. The receptor comes from a man between 60 and 70 years old with biphenotypic leukemia. Some clones in this sample may be carry-over from other donors' samples. The CDR3 loop is CASSLFQGGAGDEQYF. In DNA, the CDR3 is TGTGCCAGCAGTTTATTCCAGGGGGGGGCCGGGGACGAGCAGTACTTC.